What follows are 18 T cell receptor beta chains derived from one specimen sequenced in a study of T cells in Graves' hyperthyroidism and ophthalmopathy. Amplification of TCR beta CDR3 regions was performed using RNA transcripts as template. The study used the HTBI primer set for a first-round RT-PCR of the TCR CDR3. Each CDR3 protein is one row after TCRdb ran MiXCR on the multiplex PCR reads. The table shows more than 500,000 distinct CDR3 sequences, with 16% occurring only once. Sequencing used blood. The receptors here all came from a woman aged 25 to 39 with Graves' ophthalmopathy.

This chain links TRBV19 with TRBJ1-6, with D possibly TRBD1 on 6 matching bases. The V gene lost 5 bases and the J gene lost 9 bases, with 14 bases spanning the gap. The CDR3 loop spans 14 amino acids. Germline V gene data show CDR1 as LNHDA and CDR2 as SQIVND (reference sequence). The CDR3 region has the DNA TGTGCCAGTAGTCCAGGGGTTGGGAGTTCACCCCTCCACTTT. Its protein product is CASSPGVGSSPLHF.

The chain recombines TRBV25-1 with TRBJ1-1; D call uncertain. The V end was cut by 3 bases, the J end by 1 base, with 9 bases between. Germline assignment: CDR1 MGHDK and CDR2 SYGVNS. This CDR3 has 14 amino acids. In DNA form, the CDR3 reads TGTGCCAGCAGTGATTTTAGCAGGAACACTGAAGCTTTCTTT. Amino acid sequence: CASSDFSRNTEAFF.

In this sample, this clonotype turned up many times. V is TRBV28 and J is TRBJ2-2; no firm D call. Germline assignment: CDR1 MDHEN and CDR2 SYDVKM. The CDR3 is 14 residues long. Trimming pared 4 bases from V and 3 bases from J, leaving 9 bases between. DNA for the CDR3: TGTGCCAGCAGTTCAGGTCCGTACACCGGGGAGCTGTTTTTT. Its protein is CASSSGPYTGELFF.

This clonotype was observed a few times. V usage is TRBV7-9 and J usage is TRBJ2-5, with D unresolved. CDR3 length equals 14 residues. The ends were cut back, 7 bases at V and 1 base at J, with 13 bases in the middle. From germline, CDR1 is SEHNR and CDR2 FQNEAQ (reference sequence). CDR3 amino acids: CASTDSSFQETQYF. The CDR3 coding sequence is TGTGCCAGCACCGATTCGAGTTTCCAAGAGACCCAGTACTTC.

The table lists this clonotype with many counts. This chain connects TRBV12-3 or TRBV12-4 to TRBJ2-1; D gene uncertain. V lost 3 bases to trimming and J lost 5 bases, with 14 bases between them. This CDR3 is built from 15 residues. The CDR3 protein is CASSLFFSEHNEQFF. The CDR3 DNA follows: TGTGCCAGCAGTTTGTTCTTCTCGGAGCACAATGAGCAGTTCTTC.

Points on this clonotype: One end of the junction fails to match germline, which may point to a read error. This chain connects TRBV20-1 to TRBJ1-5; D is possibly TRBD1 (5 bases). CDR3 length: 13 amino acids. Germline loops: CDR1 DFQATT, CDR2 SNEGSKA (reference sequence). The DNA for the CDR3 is TGCAGTGCCTCCCGTGGGGCGGATCAGCCCCGGCATTTT. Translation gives CSASRGADQPRHF.

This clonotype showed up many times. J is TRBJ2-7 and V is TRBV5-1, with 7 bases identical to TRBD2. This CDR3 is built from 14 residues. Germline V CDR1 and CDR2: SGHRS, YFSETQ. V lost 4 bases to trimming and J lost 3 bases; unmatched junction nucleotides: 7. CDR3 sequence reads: CASSPVGGIYEQYF. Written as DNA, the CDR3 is TGCGCCAGCAGCCCCGTGGGGGGGATCTACGAGCAGTACTTC.

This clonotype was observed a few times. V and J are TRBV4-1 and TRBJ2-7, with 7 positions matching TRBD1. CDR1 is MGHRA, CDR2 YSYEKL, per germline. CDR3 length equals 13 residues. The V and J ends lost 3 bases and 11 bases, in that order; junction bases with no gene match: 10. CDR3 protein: CASSHNPTGREYF. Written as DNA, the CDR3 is TGCGCCAGCAGCCATAACCCGACAGGGAGAGAGTACTTC.

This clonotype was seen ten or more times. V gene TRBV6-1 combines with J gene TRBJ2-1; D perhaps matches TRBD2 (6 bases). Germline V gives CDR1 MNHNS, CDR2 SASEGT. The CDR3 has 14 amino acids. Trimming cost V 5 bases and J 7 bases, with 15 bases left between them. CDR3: CASSFGGGGNEQFF. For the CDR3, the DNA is TGTGCCAGCAGTTTCGGGGGAGGTGGAAATGAGCAGTTCTTC.

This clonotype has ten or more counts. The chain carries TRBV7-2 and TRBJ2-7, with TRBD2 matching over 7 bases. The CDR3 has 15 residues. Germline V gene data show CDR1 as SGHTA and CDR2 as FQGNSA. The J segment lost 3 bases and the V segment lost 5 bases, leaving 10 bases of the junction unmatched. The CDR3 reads CASSPGGGRNYEQYF. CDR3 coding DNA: TGTGCCAGCAGCCCCGGGGGAGGGAGGAACTACGAGCAGTACTTC.

The CDR3 DNA is TGTGCCAGCAGTCCGCGTATAACTAGACAGCTTAATCAGCCCCAGCATTTT. Its translation is CASSPRITRQLNQPQHF. The gene calls are TRBV27 and TRBJ1-5, with a tentative D call TRBD1 (5 bases). The CDR3 contains 17 residues. Trimming pared 5 bases from V and 4 bases from J, leaving 21 bases between. The germline V gene has CDR1 MNHEY and CDR2 SMNVEV (reference sequence).

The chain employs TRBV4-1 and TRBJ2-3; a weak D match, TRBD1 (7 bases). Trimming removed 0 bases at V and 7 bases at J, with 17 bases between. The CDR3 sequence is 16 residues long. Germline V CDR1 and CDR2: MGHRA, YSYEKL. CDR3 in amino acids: CASSQDWGDSANTQYF. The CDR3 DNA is TGCGCCAGCAGCCAAGACTGGGGGGACAGTGCTAATACGCAGTATTTT.

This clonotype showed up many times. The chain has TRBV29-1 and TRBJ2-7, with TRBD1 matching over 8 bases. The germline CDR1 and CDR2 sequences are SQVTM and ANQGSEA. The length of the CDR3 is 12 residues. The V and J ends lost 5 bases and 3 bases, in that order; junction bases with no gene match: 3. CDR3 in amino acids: CSVRTGGYEQYF. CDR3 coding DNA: TGCAGCGTTCGTACAGGGGGCTACGAGCAGTACTTC.

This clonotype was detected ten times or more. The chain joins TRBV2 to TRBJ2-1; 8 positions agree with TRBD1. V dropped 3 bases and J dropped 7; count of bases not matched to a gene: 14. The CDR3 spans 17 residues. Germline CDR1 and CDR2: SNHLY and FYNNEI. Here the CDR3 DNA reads TGTGCCAGCAGTGATGGGACAGGTGATTATGCGGGGAATGAGCAGTTCTTC. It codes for CASSDGTGDYAGNEQFF. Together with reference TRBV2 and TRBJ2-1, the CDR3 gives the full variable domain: EPEVTQTPSHQVTQMGQEVILRCVPISNHLYFYWYRQILGQKVEFLVSFYNNEISEKSEIFDDQFSVERPDGSNFTLKIRSTKLEDSAMYFCASSDGTGDYAGNEQFFGPGTRLTVL.

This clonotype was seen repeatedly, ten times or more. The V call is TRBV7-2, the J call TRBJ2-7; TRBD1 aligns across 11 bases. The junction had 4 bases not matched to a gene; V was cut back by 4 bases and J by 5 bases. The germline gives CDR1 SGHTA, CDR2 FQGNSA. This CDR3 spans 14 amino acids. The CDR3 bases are TGTGCCAGCAGCTGGGACAGGGGGGCGGACGAGCAGTACTTC. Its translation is CASSWDRGADEQYF.

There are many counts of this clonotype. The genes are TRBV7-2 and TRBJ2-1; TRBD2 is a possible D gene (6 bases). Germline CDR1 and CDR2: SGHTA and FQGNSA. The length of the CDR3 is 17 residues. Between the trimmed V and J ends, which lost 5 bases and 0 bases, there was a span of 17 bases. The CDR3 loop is CASSHHFHGSSYNEQFF. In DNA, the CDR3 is TGTGCCAGCAGCCATCACTTCCACGGGAGCTCCTACAATGAGCAGTTCTTC.

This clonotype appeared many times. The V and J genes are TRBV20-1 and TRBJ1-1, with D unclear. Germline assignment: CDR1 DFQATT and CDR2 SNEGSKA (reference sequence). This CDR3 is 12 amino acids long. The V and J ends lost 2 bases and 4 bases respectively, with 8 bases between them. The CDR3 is CSARRDFTEAFF. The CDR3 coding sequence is TGCAGTGCTAGACGTGATTTCACTGAAGCTTTCTTT.

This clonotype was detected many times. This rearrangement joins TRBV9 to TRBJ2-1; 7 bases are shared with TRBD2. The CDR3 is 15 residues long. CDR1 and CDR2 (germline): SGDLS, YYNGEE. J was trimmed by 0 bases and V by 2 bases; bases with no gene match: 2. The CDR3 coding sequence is TGTGCCAGCAGCGTCAGCGGGAACTCCTACAATGAGCAGTTCTTC. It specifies CASSVSGNSYNEQFF. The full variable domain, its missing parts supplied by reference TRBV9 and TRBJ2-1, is DSGVTQTPKHLITATGQRVTLRCSPRSGDLSVYWYQQSLDQGLQFLIQYYNGEERAKGNILERFSAQQFPDLHSELNLSSLELGDSALYFCASSVSGNSYNEQFFGPGTRLTVL.